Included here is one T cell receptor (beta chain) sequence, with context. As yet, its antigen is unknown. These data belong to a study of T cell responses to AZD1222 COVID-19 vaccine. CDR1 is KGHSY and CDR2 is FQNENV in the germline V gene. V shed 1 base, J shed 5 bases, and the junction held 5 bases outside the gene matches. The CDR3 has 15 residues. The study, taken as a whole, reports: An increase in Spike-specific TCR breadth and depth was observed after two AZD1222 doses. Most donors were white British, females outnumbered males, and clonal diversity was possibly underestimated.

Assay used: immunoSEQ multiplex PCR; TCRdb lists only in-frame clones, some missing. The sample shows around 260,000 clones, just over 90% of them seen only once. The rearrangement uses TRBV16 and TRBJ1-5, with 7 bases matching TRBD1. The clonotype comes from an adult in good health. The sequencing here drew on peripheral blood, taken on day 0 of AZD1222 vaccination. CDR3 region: CASSQWDSVDQPQHF. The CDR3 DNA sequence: TGTGCCAGCAGCCAATGGGACAGCGTCGATCAGCCCCAGCATTTT.